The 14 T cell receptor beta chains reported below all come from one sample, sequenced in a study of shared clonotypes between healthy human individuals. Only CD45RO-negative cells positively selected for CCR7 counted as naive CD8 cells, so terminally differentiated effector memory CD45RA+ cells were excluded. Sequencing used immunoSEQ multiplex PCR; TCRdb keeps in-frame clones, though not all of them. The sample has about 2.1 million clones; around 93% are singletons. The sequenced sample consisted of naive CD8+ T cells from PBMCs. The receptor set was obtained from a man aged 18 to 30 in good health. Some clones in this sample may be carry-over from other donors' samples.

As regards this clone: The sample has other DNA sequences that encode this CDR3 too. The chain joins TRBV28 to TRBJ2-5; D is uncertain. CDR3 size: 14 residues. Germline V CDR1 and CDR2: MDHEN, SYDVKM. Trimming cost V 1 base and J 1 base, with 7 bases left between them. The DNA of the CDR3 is TGTGCCAGCAGTTTATTGCAGATCCAAGAGACCCAGTACTTC. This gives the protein CASSLLQIQETQYF.

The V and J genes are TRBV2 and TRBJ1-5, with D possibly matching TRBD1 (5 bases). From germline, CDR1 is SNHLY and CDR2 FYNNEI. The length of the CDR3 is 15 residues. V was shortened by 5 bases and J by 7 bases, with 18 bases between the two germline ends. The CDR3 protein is CASSPGTRETQPQHF. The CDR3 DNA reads TGTGCCAGCAGTCCCGGGACCCGAGAAACACAGCCCCAGCATTTT.

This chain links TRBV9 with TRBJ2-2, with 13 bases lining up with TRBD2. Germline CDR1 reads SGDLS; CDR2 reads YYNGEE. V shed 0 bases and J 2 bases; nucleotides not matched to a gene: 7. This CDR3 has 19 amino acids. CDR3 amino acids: CASSVAIGLAGANTGELFF. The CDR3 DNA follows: TGTGCCAGCAGCGTAGCTATCGGACTAGCGGGAGCAAACACCGGGGAGCTGTTTTTT.

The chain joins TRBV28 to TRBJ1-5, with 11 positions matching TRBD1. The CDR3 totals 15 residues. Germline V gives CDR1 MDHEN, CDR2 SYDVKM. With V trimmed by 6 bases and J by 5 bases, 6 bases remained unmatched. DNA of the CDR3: TGTGCCAGCAGCCCCGGGACAGGGGGATATCAGCCCCAGCATTTT. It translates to CASSPGTGGYQPQHF.

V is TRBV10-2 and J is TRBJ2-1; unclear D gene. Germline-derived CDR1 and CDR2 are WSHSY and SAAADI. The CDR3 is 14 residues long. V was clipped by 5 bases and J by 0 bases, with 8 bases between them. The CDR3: CASSFRSSYNEQFF. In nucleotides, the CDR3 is TGCGCCAGCAGTTTCAGAAGCTCCTACAATGAGCAGTTCTTC.

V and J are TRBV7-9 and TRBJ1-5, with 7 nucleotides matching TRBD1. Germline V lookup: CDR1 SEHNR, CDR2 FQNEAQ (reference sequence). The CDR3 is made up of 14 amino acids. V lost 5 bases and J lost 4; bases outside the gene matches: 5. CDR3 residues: CASSSGQDNQPQHF. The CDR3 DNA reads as TGTGCCAGCAGCAGTGGACAGGATAATCAGCCCCAGCATTTT.

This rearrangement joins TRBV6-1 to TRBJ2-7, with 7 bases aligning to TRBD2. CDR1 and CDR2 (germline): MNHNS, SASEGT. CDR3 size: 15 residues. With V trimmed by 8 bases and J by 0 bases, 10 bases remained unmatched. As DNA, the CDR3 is TGTGCCAGCGGGCTAGCGGTTTTTTCCTCCTACGAGCAGTACTTC. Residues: CASGLAVFSSYEQYF.

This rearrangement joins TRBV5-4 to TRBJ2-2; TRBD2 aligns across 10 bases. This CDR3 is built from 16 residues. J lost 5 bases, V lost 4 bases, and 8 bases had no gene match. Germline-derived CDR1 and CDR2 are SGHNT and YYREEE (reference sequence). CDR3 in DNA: TGTGCCAGCAGCCAACGACTAGCGGGTTTAACCGGGGAGCTGTTTTTT. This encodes CASSQRLAGLTGELFF.

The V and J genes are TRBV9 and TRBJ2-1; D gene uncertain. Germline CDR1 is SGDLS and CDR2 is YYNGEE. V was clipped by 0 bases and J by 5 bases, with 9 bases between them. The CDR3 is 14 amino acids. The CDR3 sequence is CASSVGRGDNEQFF. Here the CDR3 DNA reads TGTGCCAGCAGCGTAGGGAGAGGCGACAATGAGCAGTTCTTC.

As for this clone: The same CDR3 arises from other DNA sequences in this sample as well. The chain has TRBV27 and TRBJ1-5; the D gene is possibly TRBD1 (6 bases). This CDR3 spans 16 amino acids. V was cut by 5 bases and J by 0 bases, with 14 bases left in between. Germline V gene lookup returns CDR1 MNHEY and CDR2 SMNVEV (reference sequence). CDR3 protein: CASSPSQGHSNQPQHF. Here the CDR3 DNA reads TGTGCCAGCAGTCCATCCCAGGGGCATAGCAATCAGCCCCAGCATTTT.

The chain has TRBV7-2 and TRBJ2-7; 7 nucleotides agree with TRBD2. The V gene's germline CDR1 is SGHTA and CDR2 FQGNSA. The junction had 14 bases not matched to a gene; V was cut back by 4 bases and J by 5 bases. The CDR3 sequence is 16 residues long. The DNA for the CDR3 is TGTGCCAGCAGCTCCCCAGAGAGCGGGAAAGTGGACGAGCAGTACTTC. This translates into CASSSPESGKVDEQYF.

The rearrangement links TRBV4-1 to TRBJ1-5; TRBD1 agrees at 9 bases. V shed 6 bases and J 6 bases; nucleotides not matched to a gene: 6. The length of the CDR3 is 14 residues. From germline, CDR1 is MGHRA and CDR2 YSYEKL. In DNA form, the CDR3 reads TGCGCCAGCAGATCCACAGGGGGCAGTCAGCCCCAGCATTTT. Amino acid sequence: CASRSTGGSQPQHF.

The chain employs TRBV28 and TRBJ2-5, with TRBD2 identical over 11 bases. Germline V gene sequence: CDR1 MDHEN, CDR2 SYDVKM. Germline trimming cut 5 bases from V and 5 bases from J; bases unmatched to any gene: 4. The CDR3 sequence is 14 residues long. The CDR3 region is CASSVLAGVETQYF. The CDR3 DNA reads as TGTGCCAGCAGTGTACTAGCGGGAGTTGAGACCCAGTACTTC.

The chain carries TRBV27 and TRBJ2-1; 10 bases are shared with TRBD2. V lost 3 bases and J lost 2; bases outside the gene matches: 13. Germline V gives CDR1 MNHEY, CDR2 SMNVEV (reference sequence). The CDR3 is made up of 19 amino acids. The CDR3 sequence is CASSLVSSGRASAYNEQFF. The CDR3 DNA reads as TGTGCCAGCAGTTTGGTATCAAGCGGGAGGGCCTCGGCCTACAATGAGCAGTTCTTC.